This T cell receptor beta chain was sequenced in a study of cytomegalovirus exposure and HLA in healthy donors. Study conclusions and caveats: Most TCR beta V segments were productive about 90% or about 30% of the time in an earlier analysis. The listing of approximately 160 TCR beta chains classed them as cytomegalovirus-associated.

PCR amplification relied on 60 Vbeta primers (plus 13 Jbeta primers). Sequencing used immunoSEQ multiplex PCR; TCRdb keeps in-frame clones, though not all of them. The table lists around 150,000 clones, around nine tenths of them singletons. Comment on this clone: Its antigen is as yet unknown.

What was sequenced was PBMCs. This TCR came from a young woman in good health and CMV-seronegative.

CDR3 in DNA: TGCGCCAGCAGTCAGGAGACCATGAACACTGAAGCTTTCTTT. This sequence encodes CASSQETMNTEAFF. The V call is TRBV23-1, the J call TRBJ1-1; no definite D call. TRBV23-1 is filed as an ORF, its function uncertain. The CDR3 is 14 residues long. V shed 3 bases and J shed 0 bases, with 8 bases lying between them.